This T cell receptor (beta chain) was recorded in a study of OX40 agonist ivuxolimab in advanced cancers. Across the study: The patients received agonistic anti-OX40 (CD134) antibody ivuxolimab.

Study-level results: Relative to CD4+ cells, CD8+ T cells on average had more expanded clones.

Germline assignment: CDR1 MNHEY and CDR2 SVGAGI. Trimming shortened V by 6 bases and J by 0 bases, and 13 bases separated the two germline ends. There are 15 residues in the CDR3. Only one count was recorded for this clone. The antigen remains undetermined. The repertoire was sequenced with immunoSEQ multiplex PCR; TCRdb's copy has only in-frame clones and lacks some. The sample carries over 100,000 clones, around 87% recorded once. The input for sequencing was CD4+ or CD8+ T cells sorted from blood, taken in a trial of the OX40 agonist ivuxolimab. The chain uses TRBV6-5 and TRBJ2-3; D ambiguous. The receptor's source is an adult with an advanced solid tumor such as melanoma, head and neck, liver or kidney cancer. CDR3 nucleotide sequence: TGTGCCAGCAGCACCACCCGATGGAGCACAGATACGCAGTATTTT. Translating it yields CASSTTRWSTDTQYF.